The clone carrying this T cell receptor (beta chain) was seen a few times. Its specificity is not known. Construction of the TCRbeta library involved unique molecular identifiers. TCRdb ran MiXCR on the PCR reads and lists one entry per CDR3 protein. This table holds 500,000 to 650,000 distinct CDR3 sequences, under 15% found once. This record belongs to a study of T-cell reconstitution after alpha-beta-depleted transplantation in children. Study-level findings and limits: Recipient T cells and thymic progenitors that survived gave rise to the high TCRbeta diversity observed at day 60 in some patients. There were reportedly several hundred expanded graft clones from which alpha-beta T cells came about two months after transplant. The main origin of T-cell counts and diversity one year after transplant was newly produced T cells.

Germline CDR1 SGHTA, CDR2 FQGNSA. Between the trimmed V and J ends, which lost 5 bases and 1 base, there was a span of 14 bases. The CDR3 is 15 amino acids. This specimen was PBMCs, mostly from graft donor cells, taken 360 days after TCRalphabeta/CD19-depleted stem cell transplant. The rearrangement uses TRBV7-2 and TRBJ2-5; tentative D call: TRBD2 (5 bases). This sequence originates from a male patient aged 10 to 17 who had a stem cell transplant for acute myeloid leukemia, so the T cells may come from the graft donor. CDR3 sequence reads: CASSLRRRFQETQYF. The CDR3 DNA reads as TGTGCCAGCAGCCTAAGGAGGCGTTTCCAAGAGACCCAGTACTTC.